This T cell receptor beta chain was retrieved from a study of T cell changes during pregnancy in multiple sclerosis (dated by TCRdb to about 2019). Looking at the study overall: In women with multiple sclerosis, the researchers looked at how the T cell repertoire shifted as pregnancy progressed.

Measured from the cysteine to the phenylalanine, the CDR3 is 13 residues long. Only the CDR3 part of the read is kept: 39 bases, read in frame from the first base. V lost 0 bases and J lost 8 bases; the stretch between them is 11 bases long. Via the germline V gene (reference sequence), CDR1 is GTSNPN and CDR2 SVGIG. Library construction relied on the immunoSEQ multiplex PCR assay. TCRdb's version of the immuneACCESS table is confined to in-frame rearrangements and falls short of the full clone set. An unresolved V gene accounts for under half of the shortfall where checked; the remainder is of unknown origin. In all, the sample holds approximately 100,000 clones, and more than 80% of those were seen once. The ten largest account for 1.5% to 2% of the sample. A note on this clone: No antigen is known for it. Base quality data are lacking; no much larger clone is found one base away.

The chain was built from TRBV30 and TRBJ2-1, with the D segment identity uncertain. This sequence was found in a female donor with multiple sclerosis, enrolled in a pregnancy study. The sample in question was peripheral blood, obtained before pregnancy. For the CDR3, the sequence is CAWSVVLWHEQFF. The bases are TGTGCCTGGAGTGTAGTCTTATGGCATGAGCAGTTCTTC. When the CDR3 is completed using the reference TRBV30 and TRBJ2-1 genes on either side, the full variable domain is SQTIHQWPATLVQPVGSPLSLECTVEGTSNPNLYWYRQAAGRGLQLLFYSVGIGQISSEVPQNLSASRPQDRQFILSSKKLLLSDSGFYLCAWSVVLWHEQFFGPGTRLTVL.